Below, 3 T cell receptor beta chains from the same sample are listed, as sequenced in a study of brain metastases from non-small cell lung cancer. Clones were read by immunoSEQ multiplex PCR, and TCRdb kept only the in-frame ones, dropping some. The table lists about 2,600 clones, about 85% of them singletons. The material sequenced was primary lung tumor tissue. These receptors all come from a donor at least 40 years old with non-small cell lung cancer.

This rearrangement joins TRBV7-9 to TRBJ2-5; 8 bases are a match to TRBD1. Per germline, CDR1 SEHNR and CDR2 FQNEAQ (reference sequence). The V gene end was trimmed by 4 bases and the J gene end by 3 bases; junction bases not matched to a gene: 4. This CDR3 has 14 amino acids. The CDR3 protein is CASSSTGEKETQYF. As DNA, the CDR3 is TGTGCCAGCAGCTCGACAGGGGAAAAAGAGACCCAGTACTTC. The full variable domain, in which reference TRBV7-9 and TRBJ2-5 provide the parts outside the CDR3, is DTGVSQNPRHKITKRGQNVTFRCDPISEHNRLYWYRQTLGQGPEFLTYFQNEAQLEKSRLLSDRFSAERPKGSFSTLEIQRTEQGDSAMYLCASSSTGEKETQYFGPGTRLLVL.

This clone was picked up a small number of times. V is TRBV5-6 and J is TRBJ1-2; 9 bases align to TRBD1. Trimming took 2 bases from V and 3 from J; bases not matched to a gene: 8. CDR3 length: 16 amino acids. From germline, CDR1 is SGHDT and CDR2 YYEEEE. The CDR3 bases are TGTGCCAGCAGCTTTCCCACAGGGGGCGGTGACTATGGCTACACCTTC. Translating it yields CASSFPTGGGDYGYTF.

In its sample, this clone is hyperexpanded (1% or more). Other DNA sequences of this sample code for an identical CDR3. This chain joins TRBV25-1 and TRBJ1-5; TRBD1 matches 7 bases. From germline, CDR1 is MGHDK and CDR2 SYGVNS. The length of the CDR3 is 14 residues. The junction had 2 bases not matched to a gene; V was cut back by 4 bases and J by 2 bases. This CDR3 is CASSGTGGNQPQHF. In nucleotides, the CDR3 is TGTGCCAGCAGTGGTACAGGGGGCAATCAGCCCCAGCATTTT.